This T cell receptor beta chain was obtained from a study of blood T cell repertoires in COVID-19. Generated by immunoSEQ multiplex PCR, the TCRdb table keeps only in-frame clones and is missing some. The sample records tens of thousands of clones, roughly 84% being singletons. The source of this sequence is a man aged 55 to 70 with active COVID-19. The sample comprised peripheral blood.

CDR3 bases: TGTGCCACCAGCAGAGATATGGGACAGCACAATGAGCAGTTCTTC. Encoded protein: CATSRDMGQHNEQFF. The chain carries TRBV15 and TRBJ2-1, with 7 bases identical to TRBD1. From germline, CDR1 is LNHNV and CDR2 YYDKDF (reference sequence). The CDR3 is 15 residues long. V lost 0 bases to trimming and J lost 5 bases; unmatched junction nucleotides: 4.